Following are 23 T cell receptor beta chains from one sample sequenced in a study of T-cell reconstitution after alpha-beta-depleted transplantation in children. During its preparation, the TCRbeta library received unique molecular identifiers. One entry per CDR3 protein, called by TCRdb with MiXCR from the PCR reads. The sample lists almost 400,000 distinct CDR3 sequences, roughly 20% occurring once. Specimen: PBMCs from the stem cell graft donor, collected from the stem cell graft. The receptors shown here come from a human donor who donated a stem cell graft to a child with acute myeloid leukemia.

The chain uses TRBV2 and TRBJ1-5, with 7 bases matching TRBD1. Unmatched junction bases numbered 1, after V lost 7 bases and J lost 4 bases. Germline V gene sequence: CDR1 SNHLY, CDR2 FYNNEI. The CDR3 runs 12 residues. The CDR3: CASKTGNQPQHF. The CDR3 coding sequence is TGTGCCAGCAAGACAGGGAATCAGCCCCAGCATTTT.

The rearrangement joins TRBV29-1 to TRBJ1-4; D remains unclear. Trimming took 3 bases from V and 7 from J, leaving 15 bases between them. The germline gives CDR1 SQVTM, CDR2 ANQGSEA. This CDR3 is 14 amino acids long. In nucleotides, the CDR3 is TGCAGCGTTGATTACCACCCCCTAGGTGAAAAACTGTTTTTT. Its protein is CSVDYHPLGEKLFF.

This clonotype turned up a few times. In nucleotides, the CDR3 is TGCAGTGCTAGGTCCCTCGTCTTAGCGACTATCTCCTACGAGCAGTACTTC. It yields the protein CSARSLVLATISYEQYF. The chain links TRBV20-1 to TRBJ2-7; D may be TRBD2 (5 bases). V lost 3 bases and J lost 0, with 21 bases in between. Germline loops: CDR1 DFQATT, CDR2 SNEGSKA (reference sequence). The CDR3 extends over 17 amino acids.

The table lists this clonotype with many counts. Here the CDR3 DNA reads TGTGCCAGCAGCCCCGGGACAGGGACCTACGAGCAGTACTTC. Translated, it gives CASSPGTGTYEQYF. This sequence joins TRBV11-2 and TRBJ2-7, with 9 nucleotides matching TRBD1. Germline CDR1 and CDR2: SGHAT and FQNNGV. V was clipped by 5 bases and J by 2 bases; unmatched bases: 4. The CDR3 consists of 14 residues.

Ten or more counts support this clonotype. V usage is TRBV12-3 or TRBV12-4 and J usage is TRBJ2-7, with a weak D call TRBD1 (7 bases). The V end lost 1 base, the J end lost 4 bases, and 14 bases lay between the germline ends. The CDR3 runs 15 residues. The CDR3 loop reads CASSLVAGGGYEQYF. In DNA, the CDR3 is TGTGCCAGCAGTTTAGTGGCAGGGGGAGGTTACGAGCAGTACTTC.

The CDR3 bases are TGTGCCAGCAGGCGACAGGGAGTCAATCAGCCCCAGCATTTT. It codes for CASRRQGVNQPQHF. The V call is TRBV27, the J call TRBJ1-5; 7 positions agree with TRBD1. Trimming cost V 6 bases and J 3 bases; bases outside gene matches: 5. The CDR3 extends over 14 amino acids. The germline CDR1 and CDR2 sequences are MNHEY and SMNVEV (reference sequence).

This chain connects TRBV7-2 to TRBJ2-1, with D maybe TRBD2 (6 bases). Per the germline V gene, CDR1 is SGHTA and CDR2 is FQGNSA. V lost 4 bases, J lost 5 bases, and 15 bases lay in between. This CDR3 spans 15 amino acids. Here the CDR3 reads CASSSLGSGDNEQFF. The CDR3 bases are TGTGCCAGCAGCTCCCTGGGTTCGGGGGACAATGAGCAGTTCTTC.

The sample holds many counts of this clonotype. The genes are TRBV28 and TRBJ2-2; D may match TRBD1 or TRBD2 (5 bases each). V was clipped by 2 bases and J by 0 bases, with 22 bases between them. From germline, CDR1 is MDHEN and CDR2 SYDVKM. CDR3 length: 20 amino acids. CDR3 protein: CASSLLFSWGLAANTGELFF. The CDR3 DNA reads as TGTGCCAGCAGTTTACTTTTCTCGTGGGGCCTAGCAGCGAACACCGGGGAGCTGTTTTTT.

The CDR3 protein is CASSYQGIYGYTF. In DNA form, the CDR3 reads TGTGCCAGCAGCTACCAGGGAATCTATGGCTACACCTTC. The chain is built from TRBV28 and TRBJ1-2, with D perhaps TRBD1 (5 bases). Germline V gene lookup returns CDR1 MDHEN and CDR2 SYDVKM. The V end lost 6 bases, the J end lost 4 bases, and 12 bases lay between the germline ends. The CDR3 runs 13 residues.

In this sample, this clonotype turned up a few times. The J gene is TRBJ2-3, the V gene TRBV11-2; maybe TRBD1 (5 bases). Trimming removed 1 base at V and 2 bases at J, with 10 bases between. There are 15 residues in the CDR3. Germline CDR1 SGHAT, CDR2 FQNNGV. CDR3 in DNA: TGTGCCAGCAGCTTAGTAGGGGAACCCACAGATACGCAGTATTTT. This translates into CASSLVGEPTDTQYF.

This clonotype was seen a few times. The CDR3 DNA follows: TGTGCCAGCAGTTCCCGATTCCAGGAAACTTACTCCTACGAGCAGTACTTC. Translated, it gives CASSSRFQETYSYEQYF. V is TRBV28 and J is TRBJ2-7, with D hard to call. V lost 4 bases to trimming and J lost 0 bases, with 19 bases between them. Looked up from germline, CDR1 is MDHEN and CDR2 is SYDVKM. This CDR3 is 17 amino acids long.

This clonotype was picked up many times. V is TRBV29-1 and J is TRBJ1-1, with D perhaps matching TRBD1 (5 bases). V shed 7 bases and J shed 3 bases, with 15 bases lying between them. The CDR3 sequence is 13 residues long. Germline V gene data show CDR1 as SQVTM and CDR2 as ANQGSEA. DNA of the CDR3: TGCAGCGGACGGTGGGGGATCGACACTGAAGCTTTCTTT. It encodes CSGRWGIDTEAFF.

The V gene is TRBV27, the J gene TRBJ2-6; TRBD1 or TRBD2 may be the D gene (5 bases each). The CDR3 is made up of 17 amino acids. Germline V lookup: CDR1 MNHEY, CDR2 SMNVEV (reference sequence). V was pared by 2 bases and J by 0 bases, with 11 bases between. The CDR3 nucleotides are TGTGCCAGCAGTTTAGGGGGTCTGGTCTCTGGGGCCAACGTCCTGACTTTC. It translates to CASSLGGLVSGANVLTF.

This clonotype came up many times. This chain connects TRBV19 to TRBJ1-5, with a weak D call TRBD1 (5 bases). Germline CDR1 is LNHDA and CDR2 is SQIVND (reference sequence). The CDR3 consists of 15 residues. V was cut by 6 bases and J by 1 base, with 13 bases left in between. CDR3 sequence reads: CASSQGLRSNQPQHF. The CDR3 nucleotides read TGTGCCAGTAGCCAGGGTCTTAGGAGCAATCAGCCCCAGCATTTT.

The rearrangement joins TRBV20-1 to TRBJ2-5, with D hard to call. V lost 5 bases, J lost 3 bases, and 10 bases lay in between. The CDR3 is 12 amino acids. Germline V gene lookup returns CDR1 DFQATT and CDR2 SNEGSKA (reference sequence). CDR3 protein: CSASRHEETQYF. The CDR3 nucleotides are TGCAGTGCTTCCAGACACGAAGAGACCCAGTACTTC.

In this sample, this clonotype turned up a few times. Written as DNA, the CDR3 is TGTGCCAGCAGCTTAGCTATTGCCGACAGGGGCGGGGAGCAGTACTTC. Translation gives CASSLAIADRGGEQYF. The chain has TRBV7-6 and TRBJ2-7, with 8 nucleotides matching TRBD1. CDR3 size: 16 residues. Germline V gene sequence: CDR1 SGHVS, CDR2 FNYEAQ. With 0 bases clipped from V and 7 bases from J, the junction kept 11 bases outside the gene matches.

CDR3 protein: CASSVVNGRLNNEQFF. CDR3 nucleotides: TGTGCCAGCAGCGTAGTTAACGGGAGGCTTAACAATGAGCAGTTCTTC. V usage is TRBV9 and J usage is TRBJ2-1, with 7 bases that match TRBD2. The junction had 8 bases not matched to a gene; V was cut back by 0 bases and J by 5 bases. CDR3 length: 16 residues. The V gene's germline CDR1 is SGDLS and CDR2 YYNGEE.

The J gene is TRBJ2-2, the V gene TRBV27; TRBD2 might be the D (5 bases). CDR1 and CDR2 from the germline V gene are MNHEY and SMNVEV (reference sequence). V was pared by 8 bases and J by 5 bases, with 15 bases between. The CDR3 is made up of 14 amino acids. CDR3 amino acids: CASATAGYTGELFF. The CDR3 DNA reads TGTGCCAGCGCTACGGCGGGTTATACCGGGGAGCTGTTTTTT.

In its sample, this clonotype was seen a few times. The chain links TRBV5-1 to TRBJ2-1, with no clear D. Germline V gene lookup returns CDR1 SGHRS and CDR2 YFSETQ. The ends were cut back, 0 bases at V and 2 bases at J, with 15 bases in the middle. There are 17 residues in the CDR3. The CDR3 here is CASSLDLSLTPYNEQFF. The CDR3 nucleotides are TGCGCCAGCAGCTTGGATTTGTCCTTAACCCCCTACAATGAGCAGTTCTTC. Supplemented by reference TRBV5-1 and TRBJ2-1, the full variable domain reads KAGVTQTPRYLIKTRGQQVTLSCSPISGHRSVSWYQQTPGQGLQFLFEYFSETQRNKGNFPGRFSGRQFSNSRSEMNVSTLELGDSALYLCASSLDLSLTPYNEQFFGPGTRLTVL.

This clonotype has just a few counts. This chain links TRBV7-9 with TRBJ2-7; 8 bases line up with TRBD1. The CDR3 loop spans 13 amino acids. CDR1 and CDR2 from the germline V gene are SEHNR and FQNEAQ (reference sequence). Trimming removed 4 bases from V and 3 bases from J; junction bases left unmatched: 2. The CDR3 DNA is TGTGCCAGCAGCTGGACAGGGAACTACGAGCAGTACTTC. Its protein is CASSWTGNYEQYF.

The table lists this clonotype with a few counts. CDR3 sequence: CSASPSLAQNTEAFF. As DNA, the CDR3 is TGCAGTGCTAGCCCCAGCCTGGCGCAGAACACTGAAGCTTTCTTT. The chain joins TRBV20-1 to TRBJ1-1; no clear D gene. Looked up from germline, CDR1 is DFQATT and CDR2 is SNEGSKA (reference sequence). The CDR3 spans 15 residues. Trimming took 3 bases from V and 1 from J, leaving 15 bases between them.

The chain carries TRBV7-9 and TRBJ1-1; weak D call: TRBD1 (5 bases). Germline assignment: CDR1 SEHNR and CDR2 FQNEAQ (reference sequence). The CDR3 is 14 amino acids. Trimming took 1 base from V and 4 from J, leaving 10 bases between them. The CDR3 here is CASSLGQSPTEAFF. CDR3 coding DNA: TGTGCCAGCAGCTTAGGACAGAGCCCCACTGAAGCTTTCTTT.

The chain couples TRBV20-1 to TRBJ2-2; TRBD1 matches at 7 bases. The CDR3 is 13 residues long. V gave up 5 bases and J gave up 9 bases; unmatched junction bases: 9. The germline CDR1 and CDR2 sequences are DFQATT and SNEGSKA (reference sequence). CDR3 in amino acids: CSALREGARELFF. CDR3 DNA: TGCAGTGCTCTGAGAGAGGGGGCCAGGGAGCTGTTTTTT.